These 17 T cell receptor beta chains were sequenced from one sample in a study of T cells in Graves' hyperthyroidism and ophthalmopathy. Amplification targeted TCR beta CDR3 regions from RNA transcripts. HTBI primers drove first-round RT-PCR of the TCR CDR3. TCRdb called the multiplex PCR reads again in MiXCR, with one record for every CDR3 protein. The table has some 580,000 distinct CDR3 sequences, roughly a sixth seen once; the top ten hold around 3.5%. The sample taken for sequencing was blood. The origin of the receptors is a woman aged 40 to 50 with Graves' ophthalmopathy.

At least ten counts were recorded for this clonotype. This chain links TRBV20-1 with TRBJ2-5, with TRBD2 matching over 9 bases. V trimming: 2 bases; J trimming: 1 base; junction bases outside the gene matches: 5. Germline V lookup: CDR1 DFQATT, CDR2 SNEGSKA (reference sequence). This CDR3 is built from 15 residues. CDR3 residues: CSARKGAGGQETQYF. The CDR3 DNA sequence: TGCAGTGCTAGAAAGGGAGCGGGGGGCCAAGAGACCCAGTACTTC.

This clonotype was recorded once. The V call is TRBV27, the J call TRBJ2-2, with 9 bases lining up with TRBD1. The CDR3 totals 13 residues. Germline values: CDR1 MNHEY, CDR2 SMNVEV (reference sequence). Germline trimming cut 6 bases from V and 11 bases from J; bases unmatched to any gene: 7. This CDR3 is CASRGDRVRELFF. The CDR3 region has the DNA TGTGCCAGCAGGGGGGACAGGGTTAGAGAGCTGTTTTTT.

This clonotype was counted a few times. CDR3 DNA: TGTGCCAGCAGCCAAGTAAACTATGGCTACACCTTC. This sequence encodes CASSQVNYGYTF. The chain links TRBV3-1 to TRBJ1-2; D is undetermined. In germline, CDR1 is LGHDT, CDR2 YNNKEL (reference sequence). The CDR3 is 12 amino acids. Trimming shortened V by 1 base and J by 2 bases, and 2 bases separated the two germline ends.

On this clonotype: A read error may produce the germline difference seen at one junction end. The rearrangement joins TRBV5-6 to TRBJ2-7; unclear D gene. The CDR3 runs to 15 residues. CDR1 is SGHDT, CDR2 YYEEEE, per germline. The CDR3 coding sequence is TGCGCCAGCAGCCCCAAGCTGGGAACGGCCTACGAGCAGTACTTC. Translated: CASSPKLGTAYEQYF.

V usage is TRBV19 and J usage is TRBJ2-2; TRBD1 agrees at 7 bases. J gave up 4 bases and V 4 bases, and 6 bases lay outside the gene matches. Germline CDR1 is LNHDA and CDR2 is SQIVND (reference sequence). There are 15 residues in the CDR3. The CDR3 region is CASSNRDSGTGELFF. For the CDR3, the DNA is TGTGCCAGTAGTAACCGGGACAGTGGCACCGGGGAGCTGTTTTTT.

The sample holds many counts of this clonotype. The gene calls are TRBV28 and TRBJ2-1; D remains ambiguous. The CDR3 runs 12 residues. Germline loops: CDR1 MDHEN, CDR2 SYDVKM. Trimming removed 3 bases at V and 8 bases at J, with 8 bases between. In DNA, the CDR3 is TGTGCCAGCAGTTTTACCGGGTATGAGCAGTTCTTC. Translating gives CASSFTGYEQFF.

In nucleotides, the CDR3 is TGTGCCAGCAGTACTAGGGGGGGGGGGTTAAGCTACAATGAGCAGTTCTTC. This sequence encodes CASSTRGGGLSYNEQFF. The J gene is TRBJ2-1, the V gene TRBV12-3 or TRBV12-4; D might be TRBD2 (7 bases). This CDR3 has 17 residues. The V gene lost 5 bases and the J gene lost 3 bases, with 20 bases spanning the gap.

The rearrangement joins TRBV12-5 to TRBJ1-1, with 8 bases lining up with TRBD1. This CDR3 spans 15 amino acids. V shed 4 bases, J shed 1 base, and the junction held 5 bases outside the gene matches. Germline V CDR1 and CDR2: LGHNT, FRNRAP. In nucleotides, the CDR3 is TGTGCTAGTGGTTGGCCGGGACAGGAGAACACTGAAGCTTTCTTT. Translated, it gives CASGWPGQENTEAFF.

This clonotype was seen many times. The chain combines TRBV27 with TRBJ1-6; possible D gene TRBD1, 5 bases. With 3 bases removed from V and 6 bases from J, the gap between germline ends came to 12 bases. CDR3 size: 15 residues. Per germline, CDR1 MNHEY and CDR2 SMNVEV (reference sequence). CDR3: CASSFDPGLNSPLHF. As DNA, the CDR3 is TGTGCCAGCAGTTTCGATCCAGGGCTTAATTCACCCCTCCACTTT.

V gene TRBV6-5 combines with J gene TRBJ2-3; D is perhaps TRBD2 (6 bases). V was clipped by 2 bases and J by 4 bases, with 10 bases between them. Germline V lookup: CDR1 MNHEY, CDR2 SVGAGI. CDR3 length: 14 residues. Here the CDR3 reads CASSYVRDSDTQYF. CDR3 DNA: TGTGCCAGCAGTTACGTCAGGGACTCAGATACGCAGTATTTT.

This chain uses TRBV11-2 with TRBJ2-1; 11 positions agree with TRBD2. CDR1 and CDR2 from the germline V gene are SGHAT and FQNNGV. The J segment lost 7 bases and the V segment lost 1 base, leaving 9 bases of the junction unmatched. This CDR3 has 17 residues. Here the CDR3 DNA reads TGTGCCAGCAGCTTAGGCGTACTAGCGGGAGCGAGTAATGAGCAGTTCTTC. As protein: CASSLGVLAGASNEQFF.

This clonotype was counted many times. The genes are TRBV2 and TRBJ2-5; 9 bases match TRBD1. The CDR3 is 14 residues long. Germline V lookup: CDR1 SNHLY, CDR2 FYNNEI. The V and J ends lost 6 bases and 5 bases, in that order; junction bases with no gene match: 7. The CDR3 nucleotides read TGTGCCAGCAGCGCAACAGGGGGCACGGAGACCCAGTACTTC. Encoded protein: CASSATGGTETQYF.

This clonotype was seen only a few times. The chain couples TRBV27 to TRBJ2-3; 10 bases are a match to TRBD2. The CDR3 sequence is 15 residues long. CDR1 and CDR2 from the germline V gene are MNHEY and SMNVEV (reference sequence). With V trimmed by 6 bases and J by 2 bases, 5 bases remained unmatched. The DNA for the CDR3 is TGTGCCAGCAGGGATGGGACTAGCGACACAGATACGCAGTATTTT. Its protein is CASRDGTSDTDTQYF.

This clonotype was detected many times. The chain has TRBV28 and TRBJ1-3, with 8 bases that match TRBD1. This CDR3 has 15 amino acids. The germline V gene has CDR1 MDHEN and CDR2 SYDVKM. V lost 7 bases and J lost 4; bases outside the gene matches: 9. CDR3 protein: CASKYRQGSGNTIYF. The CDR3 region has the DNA TGTGCCAGCAAATACCGACAGGGGTCCGGAAACACCATATATTTT. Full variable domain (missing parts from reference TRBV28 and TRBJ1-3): DVKVTQSSRYLVKRTGEKVFLECVQDMDHENMFWYRQDPGLGLRLIYFSYDVKMKEKGDIPEGYSVSREKKERFSLILESASTNQTSMYLCASKYRQGSGNTIYFGEGSWLTVV.

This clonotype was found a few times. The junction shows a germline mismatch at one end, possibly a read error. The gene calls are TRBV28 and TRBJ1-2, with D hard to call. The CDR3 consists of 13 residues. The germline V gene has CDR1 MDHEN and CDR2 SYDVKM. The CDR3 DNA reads TGTGCCAGCACCTCGGACCTCACTTATGACTACACCTTC. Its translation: CASTSDLTYDYTF.

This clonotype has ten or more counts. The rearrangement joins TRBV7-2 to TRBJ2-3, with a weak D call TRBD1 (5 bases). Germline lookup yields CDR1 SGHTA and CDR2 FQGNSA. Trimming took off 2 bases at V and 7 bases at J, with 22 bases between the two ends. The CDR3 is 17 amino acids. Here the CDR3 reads CASSLYFTGRLLNTQYF. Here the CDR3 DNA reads TGTGCCAGCAGCTTATATTTCACAGGCCGACTGTTAAATACGCAGTATTTT.

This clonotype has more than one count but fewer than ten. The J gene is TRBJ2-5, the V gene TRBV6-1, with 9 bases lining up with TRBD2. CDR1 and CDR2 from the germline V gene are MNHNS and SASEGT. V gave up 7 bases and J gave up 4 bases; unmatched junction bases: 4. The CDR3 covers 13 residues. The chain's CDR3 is CASIRAGGETQYF. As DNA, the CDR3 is TGTGCCAGCATCCGAGCGGGAGGAGAGACCCAGTACTTC.